One sample yielded the 25 T cell receptor beta chains listed below, sequenced in a study of early T cells in non-severe SARS-CoV-2 infection. One entry per CDR3 protein, called by TCRdb with MiXCR from the 5' RACE reads. The sample has about 130,000 distinct CDR3 sequences; about 15% are singletons. Sequences were obtained from whole blood. These TCRs come from an adult who was a healthcare worker with PCR-confirmed SARS-CoV-2 infection or an uninfected control (not recorded which).

The V call is TRBV6-1, the J call TRBJ1-1; D is undetermined. The CDR3 sequence is 14 residues long. Per the germline V gene, CDR1 is MNHNS and CDR2 is SASEGT. V lost 6 bases to trimming and J lost 6 bases, with 17 bases between them. CDR3 loop: CASRILSRGSEAFF. CDR3 sequence (DNA): TGTGCCAGCAGGATCCTCAGTCGGGGATCTGAAGCTTTCTTT.

The rearrangement joins TRBV11-1 to TRBJ1-3; D not resolved. V lost 5 bases to trimming and J lost 4 bases, with 9 bases between them. The CDR3 has 13 amino acids. The V gene's germline CDR1 is SGHAT and CDR2 FQDESV (reference sequence). The CDR3 nucleotides read TGTGCCAGCAGCCAGCGTCCGGGAAACACCATATATTTT. Translation gives CASSQRPGNTIYF.

This clonotype was seen repeatedly, ten times or more. This rearrangement joins TRBV30 to TRBJ2-7, with D hard to call. The germline CDR1 and CDR2 sequences are GTSNPN and SVGIG (reference sequence). The V end lost 1 base, the J end lost 7 bases, and 14 bases lay between the germline ends. This CDR3 has 13 amino acids. The CDR3 sequence: CAWSDGPLGEQYF. As DNA, the CDR3 is TGTGCCTGGAGTGATGGTCCACTGGGAGAGCAGTACTTC.

In this sample, this clonotype turned up a few times. The rearrangement uses TRBV12-3 or TRBV12-4 and TRBJ2-2; D tentatively reads TRBD1 or TRBD2 (5 bases each). Trimming stripped 6 bases from V and 0 bases from J, with 8 bases between. There are 14 residues in the CDR3. CDR3 DNA sequence: TGTGCCAGCAGCATGGGGGCGAACACCGGGGAGCTGTTTTTT. Encoded protein: CASSMGANTGELFF.

The rearrangement uses TRBV29-1 and TRBJ1-1, with TRBD1 identical over 7 bases. This CDR3 is built from 13 residues. Germline CDR1 reads SQVTM; CDR2 reads ANQGSEA. Trimming at V came to 7 bases and at J to 5 bases, leaving 10 bases not matched to a gene. The CDR3 loop reads CSGGQRELTEAFF. CDR3 DNA sequence: TGCAGCGGGGGACAGCGGGAGTTAACTGAAGCTTTCTTT. Drawing the rest from reference TRBV29-1 and TRBJ1-1, the complete variable domain is SAVISQKPSRDICQRGTSLTIQCQVDSQVTMMFWYRQQPGQSLTLIATANQGSEATYESGFVIDKFPISRPNLTFSTLTVSNMSPEDSSIYLCSGGQRELTEAFFGQGTRLTVV.

This chain connects TRBV19 to TRBJ1-5; 7 bases agree with TRBD1. CDR3 length: 15 amino acids. V lost 5 bases to trimming and J lost 6 bases; unmatched junction nucleotides: 10. CDR1 is LNHDA and CDR2 is SQIVND in the germline V gene (reference sequence). The CDR3 is CASSSVPGQFQPQHF. CDR3 DNA sequence: TGTGCCAGTAGTTCAGTCCCGGGACAGTTTCAGCCCCAGCATTTT.

There are a few counts of this clonotype. The chain links TRBV7-9 to TRBJ1-1; D is undetermined. V shed 2 bases and J shed 0 bases, with 4 bases lying between them. CDR1 and CDR2 from the germline V gene are SEHNR and FQNEAQ (reference sequence). The length of the CDR3 is 13 residues. In DNA, the CDR3 is TGTGCCAGCAGCTTATCCATGAACACTGAAGCTTTCTTT. It yields the protein CASSLSMNTEAFF.

This sequence joins TRBV7-9 and TRBJ2-3; D might be TRBD1 or TRBD2, each matching 5 bases. Germline CDR1 and CDR2: SEHNR and FQNEAQ (reference sequence). V was clipped by 0 bases and J by 10 bases, with 11 bases between them. The CDR3 sequence is 13 residues long. The DNA of the CDR3 is TGTGCCAGCAGCTTAGCCGGGACCCTGCCGCAGTATTTT. Protein product: CASSLAGTLPQYF.

The rearrangement uses TRBV5-3 and TRBJ1-1; 12 positions agree with TRBD1. TRBV5-3 is placed among ORFs of uncertain function. This CDR3 is 15 amino acids long. V lost 7 bases and J lost 6; bases outside the gene matches: 10. The CDR3 is CARPGQGAPSAEAFF. CDR3 DNA: TGTGCCAGACCGGGACAGGGGGCCCCGTCCGCTGAAGCTTTCTTT.

A few counts support this clonotype. The rearrangement joins TRBV7-9 to TRBJ2-7; D is uncertain. V was pared by 0 bases and J by 2 bases, with 11 bases between. The length of the CDR3 is 15 residues. Germline lookup yields CDR1 SEHNR and CDR2 FQNEAQ (reference sequence). The CDR3 DNA reads as TGTGCCAGCAGCTTAGCGGCGGCCATCACCTACGAGCAGTACTTC. Translating it yields CASSLAAAITYEQYF.

The chain carries TRBV11-2 and TRBJ2-2; unclear D gene. The V and J ends lost 5 bases and 7 bases respectively, with 14 bases between them. Germline V lookup: CDR1 SGHAT, CDR2 FQNNGV. This CDR3 spans 14 amino acids. The CDR3 DNA sequence: TGTGCCAGCAGCAATTCGGACGGTGTCGGGGAGCTGTTTTTT. It is translated as CASSNSDGVGELFF.

The chain carries TRBV7-9 and TRBJ1-2, with 7 nucleotides matching TRBD1. This CDR3 has 15 amino acids. CDR1 and CDR2 from the germline V gene are SEHNR and FQNEAQ (reference sequence). Losses at the gene ends were 4 bases for V and 4 bases for J; bases not matched to a gene: 9. The CDR3 nucleotides read TGTGCCAGCAGCTCGGAAGGGGGCGATGGCTATGGCTACACCTTC. This translates into CASSSEGGDGYGYTF.

The V and J genes are TRBV18 and TRBJ1-1; tentatively, D is TRBD1 (5 bases). The CDR3 covers 13 residues. Germline assignment: CDR1 KGHSH and CDR2 LQKENI. Trimming pared 2 bases from V and 6 bases from J, leaving 10 bases between. The chain's CDR3 is CASSPKRDAEAFF. CDR3 in DNA: TGTGCCAGCTCACCAAAAAGGGACGCTGAAGCTTTCTTT.

This clonotype was observed many times. The rearrangement uses TRBV5-1 and TRBJ1-2, with 8 bases lining up with TRBD1. Trimming cost V 4 bases and J 8 bases; bases outside gene matches: 10. CDR3 length equals 14 residues. The germline V gene encodes CDR1 SGHRS and CDR2 YFSETQ. The CDR3 is CASSPRGQDGGYTF. The DNA of the CDR3 is TGCGCCAGCAGCCCGAGGGGACAGGATGGAGGCTACACCTTC.

This clonotype was observed a few times. The chain is built from TRBV29-1 and TRBJ1-2, with D perhaps matching TRBD1 (6 bases). Trimming removed 3 bases at V and 7 bases at J, with 6 bases between. CDR3 length equals 10 residues. Germline lookup yields CDR1 SQVTM and CDR2 ANQGSEA. This CDR3 reads CSVEGAGYTF. Written as DNA, the CDR3 is TGCAGCGTTGAGGGGGCTGGCTACACCTTC.

V and J are TRBV5-1 and TRBJ1-5; the D gene is possibly TRBD1 (6 bases). V was cut by 3 bases and J by 5 bases, with 12 bases left in between. The CDR3 spans 14 residues. Germline V gene sequence: CDR1 SGHRS, CDR2 YFSETQ. The CDR3 DNA is TGCGCCAGCAGCTCCCAAGGGGGGGATCAGCCCCAGCATTTT. It translates to CASSSQGGDQPQHF.

This clonotype was detected a few times. The gene calls are TRBV12-3 or TRBV12-4 and TRBJ1-1; maybe TRBD1 (5 bases). The CDR3 totals 12 residues. Trimming shortened V by 4 bases and J by 6 bases, and 9 bases separated the two germline ends. The DNA for the CDR3 is TGTGCCAGCAGTTCTAGGGACTCTGAAGCTTTCTTT. Translating gives CASSSRDSEAFF.

This clonotype has just a few counts. CDR3 region: CSARGPRSTNEKLFF. CDR3 DNA: TGCAGTGCTAGAGGGCCAAGATCAACTAATGAAAAACTGTTTTTT. The V and J genes are TRBV20-1 and TRBJ1-4, with unresolved D. The V and J ends lost 1 base and 0 bases respectively, with 9 bases between them. Germline V gene lookup returns CDR1 DFQATT and CDR2 SNEGSKA (reference sequence). CDR3 length equals 15 residues.

This clonotype was seen many times. The chain has TRBV28 and TRBJ2-3; D gene unclear. The length of the CDR3 is 14 residues. The V and J ends lost 5 bases and 1 base respectively, with 10 bases between them. Germline V CDR1 and CDR2: MDHEN, SYDVKM. The CDR3 bases are TGTGCCAGCAGTCTGGGAACAGGCACAGATACGCAGTATTTT. Residues: CASSLGTGTDTQYF.

The V gene is TRBV4-2, the J gene TRBJ2-3; unclear D gene. The CDR3 extends over 12 amino acids. CDR1 is LGHNA and CDR2 is YNFKEQ in the germline V gene. Trimming removed 0 bases at V and 7 bases at J, with 5 bases between. CDR3 nucleotides: TGTGCCAGCAGCCAAGAGTCATATACGCAGTATTTT. This gives the protein CASSQESYTQYF.

V and J are TRBV12-2 and TRBJ1-3; the D call of TRBD1 is as the table states it, not checked on the DNA. TRBV12-2 is a listed pseudogene. This CDR3 contains 18 residues. CDR3 loop: CASRSPGEHYATGNTIYF. CDR3 DNA: TGTGCAAGTCGCAGCCCAGGGGAACACTACGCAACTGGAAACACCATATATTTT.

The chain recombines TRBV20-1 with TRBJ2-7, with a tentative D call TRBD1 (5 bases). The CDR3 sequence is 14 residues long. Germline lookup yields CDR1 DFQATT and CDR2 SNEGSKA (reference sequence). The V and J ends lost 0 bases and 3 bases respectively, with 12 bases between them. The CDR3 here is CSARDRTFGYEQYF. The CDR3 coding sequence is TGCAGTGCTAGAGACCGGACATTCGGCTACGAGCAGTACTTC.

The chain is built from TRBV11-1 and TRBJ1-4; tentative D call: TRBD1 (6 bases). The CDR3 is made up of 15 amino acids. Deletions cut 3 bases from V and 4 bases from J, with 12 bases between. Germline V gene lookup returns CDR1 SGHAT and CDR2 FQDESV (reference sequence). CDR3 nucleotides: TGTGCCAGCAGCTTCCGGGACACCATTAATGAAAAACTGTTTTTT. It encodes CASSFRDTINEKLFF.

The rearrangement uses TRBV2 and TRBJ1-6, with D possibly matching TRBD1 (5 bases). Trimming removed 5 bases at V and 7 bases at J, with 18 bases between. Germline loops: CDR1 SNHLY, CDR2 FYNNEI. The CDR3 is 16 residues long. The CDR3: CASSRVGGQGNSPLHF. In DNA, the CDR3 is TGTGCCAGCAGTCGAGTGGGGGGTCAAGGGAATTCACCCCTCCACTTT. Full variable domain (missing parts from reference TRBV2 and TRBJ1-6): EPEVTQTPSHQVTQMGQEVILRCVPISNHLYFYWYRQILGQKVEFLVSFYNNEISEKSEIFDDQFSVERPDGSNFTLKIRSTKLEDSAMYFCASSRVGGQGNSPLHFGNGTRLTVT.

This clonotype was observed a handful of times. The chain has TRBV9 and TRBJ2-5; 7 nucleotides line up with TRBD1. This CDR3 is 14 amino acids long. After removal of 3 bases from V and 4 bases from J, the junction contained 6 bases not matched to a gene. Germline lookup yields CDR1 SGDLS and CDR2 YYNGEE. The CDR3 is CASSERTGRETQYF. CDR3 nucleotides: TGTGCCAGCAGCGAGAGGACAGGTAGAGAGACCCAGTACTTC.